Each of the 25 T cell receptor beta chains below was sequenced from the same sample in a study of blood T cell repertoires in COVID-19. The assay was immunoSEQ multiplex PCR, and TCRdb's table has in-frame clones only and misses some. The sample contains about 200,000 clones, 80% of which appear only once. Sample: peripheral blood. The receptors here all came from a woman between 65 and 79 years old with acute or convalescent COVID-19.

This clone was counted once. The chain combines TRBV28 with TRBJ1-2; 9 bases line up with TRBD1. This CDR3 is 17 amino acids long. J was trimmed by 5 bases and V by 5 bases; bases with no gene match: 15. Per germline, CDR1 MDHEN and CDR2 SYDVKM. CDR3 sequence (DNA): TGTGCCAGCAGTAGTCTCGGAGGGGACAGGGATGGTTATGGCTACACCTTC. Amino acids: CASSSLGGDRDGYGYTF.

This clone was detected once. The chain employs TRBV3-1 (or the pseudogene TRBV3-2) and TRBJ2-2; 7 positions agree with TRBD1. With 0 bases clipped from V and 0 bases from J, the junction kept 4 bases outside the gene matches. Germline V gene sequence: CDR1 LGHDT, CDR2 YNNKEL (reference sequence). CDR3 size: 17 residues. The CDR3 DNA follows: TGTGCCAGCAGCCAAGAGCTTGGGACAGCGAACACCGGGGAGCTGTTTTTT. As protein: CASSQELGTANTGELFF.

The chain has TRBV5-6 and TRBJ2-7; weak D call: TRBD1 (8 bases). Germline CDR1 and CDR2: SGHDT and YYEEEE. The ends were cut back, 1 base at V and 6 bases at J, with 20 bases in the middle. The CDR3 sequence is 16 residues long. The CDR3 DNA is TGTGCCAGCAGCTTGTTTTCGTGGACAGGGAGGGGCGAGCAGTACTTC. It specifies CASSLFSWTGRGEQYF.

The CDR3 loop reads CASSFTGDETQYF. CDR3 nucleotides: TGTGCCAGCAGCTTCACGGGAGACGAGACCCAGTACTTC. V usage is TRBV11-2 and J usage is TRBJ2-5, with D possibly being TRBD2 (6 bases). V gave up 3 bases and J gave up 5 bases, with 10 bases separating them. The CDR3 extends over 13 amino acids. Germline lookup yields CDR1 SGHAT and CDR2 FQNNGV.

This clone appeared a few times. The V gene is TRBV28, the J gene TRBJ2-7; TRBD2 matches 16 bases. Germline CDR1 and CDR2: MDHEN and SYDVKM. The CDR3 loop spans 18 amino acids. The J segment lost 0 bases and the V segment lost 6 bases, leaving 8 bases of the junction unmatched. CDR3 bases: TGTGCCAGCAGGGATCCCGGGACTAGCGGGAGGGCCTCCTACGAGCAGTACTTC. It translates to CASRDPGTSGRASYEQYF.

The chain uses TRBV2 and TRBJ2-7; 10 bases are shared with TRBD1. This CDR3 has 15 amino acids. Germline V gives CDR1 SNHLY, CDR2 FYNNEI. Losses at the gene ends were 7 bases for V and 2 bases for J; bases not matched to a gene: 8. The CDR3 DNA is TGTGCCAGCATAGAGGGGGGGACAGGGGCCTACGAGCAGTACTTC. Protein sequence: CASIEGGTGAYEQYF. The full variable domain, rest sourced from reference TRBV2 and TRBJ2-7, is EPEVTQTPSHQVTQMGQEVILRCVPISNHLYFYWYRQILGQKVEFLVSFYNNEISEKSEIFDDQFSVERPDGSNFTLKIRSTKLEDSAMYFCASIEGGTGAYEQYFGPGTRLTVT.

The chain links TRBV11-2 to TRBJ2-7, with 7 positions matching TRBD2. CDR1 and CDR2 (germline): SGHAT, FQNNGV. This CDR3 has 14 amino acids. V trimming: 3 bases; J trimming: 3 bases; junction bases outside the gene matches: 5. CDR3 nucleotides: TGTGCCAGCAGCTTTGGACTAGGAAGCTACGAGCAGTACTTC. Translating gives CASSFGLGSYEQYF.

Concerning this clone: This CDR3 is also generated by other DNA sequences in the sample. The chain couples TRBV27 to TRBJ1-2; 7 nucleotides agree with TRBD1. V was clipped by 6 bases and J by 6 bases; unmatched bases: 4. Germline lookup yields CDR1 MNHEY and CDR2 SMNVEV (reference sequence). The CDR3 has 12 residues. The CDR3 bases are TGTGCCAGCAGCCTCAGGGGGAATGGCTACACCTTC. Protein sequence: CASSLRGNGYTF.

V and J are TRBV6-2 or TRBV6-3 and TRBJ2-7; D may be TRBD2 (5 bases). V dropped 2 bases and J dropped 4 bases, with 9 bases sitting between them. CDR1 MNHEY and CDR2 SVGEGT come from the germline V gene. The CDR3 totals 13 residues. The CDR3 DNA follows: TGTGCCAGCAGTTACGAGGAGCGGTACGAGCAGTACTTC. It is translated as CASSYEERYEQYF.

This chain joins TRBV10-2 and TRBJ2-2; D call uncertain. Germline CDR1 and CDR2: WSHSY and SAAADI. The CDR3 has 13 residues. Deletions cut 2 bases from V and 6 bases from J, with 7 bases between. CDR3 sequence: CASSEVPSGELFF. CDR3 DNA sequence: TGCGCCAGCAGTGAGGTTCCTTCCGGGGAGCTGTTTTTT.

Only a few counts were recorded for this clone. This sequence joins TRBV7-6 and TRBJ1-2; 8 nucleotides match TRBD1. The J segment lost 7 bases and the V segment lost 1 base, leaving 23 bases of the junction unmatched. This CDR3 is 20 amino acids long. CDR1 and CDR2 from the germline V gene are SGHVS and FNYEAQ. CDR3 in DNA: TGTGCCAGCAGCTTAGTCGCTCGAGGACAGGGTAGAATCATACGCCGTGGCTACACCTTC. Translation gives CASSLVARGQGRIIRRGYTF. The whole variable domain, filled in from reference TRBV7-6 and TRBJ1-2, reads GAGVSQSPRYKVTKRGQDVALRCDPISGHVSLYWYRQALGQGPEFLTYFNYEAQQDKSGLPNDRFSAERPEGSISTLTIQRTEQRDSAMYRCASSLVARGQGRIIRRGYTFGSGTRLTVV.

The V and J genes are TRBV4-1 and TRBJ2-5; 7 bases align to TRBD2. Trimming removed 0 bases from V and 5 bases from J; junction bases left unmatched: 0. Germline V gene lookup returns CDR1 MGHRA and CDR2 YSYEKL. This CDR3 region has 13 residues. The CDR3 protein is CASSQDGGETQYF. DNA of the CDR3: TGCGCCAGCAGCCAAGACGGGGGGGAGACCCAGTACTTC.

This clone came up once. The chain joins TRBV5-1 to TRBJ1-1, with 8 bases that match TRBD1. Germline V lookup: CDR1 SGHRS, CDR2 YFSETQ. The CDR3 covers 13 residues. V lost 5 bases and J lost 6; bases outside the gene matches: 6. CDR3 region: CASRPGGASEAFF. DNA for the CDR3: TGCGCCAGCAGGCCAGGGGGCGCCTCTGAAGCTTTCTTT.

The gene calls are TRBV10-3 and TRBJ2-1; 7 nucleotides match TRBD2. Losses at the gene ends were 2 bases for V and 9 bases for J; bases not matched to a gene: 10. CDR1 ENHRY and CDR2 SYGVKD come from the germline V gene. The CDR3 runs to 15 residues. CDR3 nucleotide sequence: TGTGCCATCAGTGAGGAAGGACTAGGAGTCCGTGAGCAGTTCTTC. The encoded protein is CAISEEGLGVREQFF.

This chain links TRBV7-6 with TRBJ1-5; perhaps TRBD1 as D (5 bases). V gave up 4 bases and J gave up 2 bases, with 12 bases separating them. The CDR3 is 15 residues long. CDR1 SGHVS and CDR2 FNYEAQ come from the germline V gene. The DNA for the CDR3 is TGTGCCAGCAGCTCCAGGGTTGACGGCAATCAGCCCCAGCATTTT. Protein: CASSSRVDGNQPQHF.

This chain connects TRBV5-1 to TRBJ2-2; TRBD1 is a possible D gene (5 bases). Germline assignment: CDR1 SGHRS and CDR2 YFSETQ. The CDR3 has 15 amino acids. V was shortened by 4 bases and J by 0 bases, with 10 bases between the two germline ends. The CDR3, as DNA: TGCGCCAGCAGCCGGACCAGGGCGAACACCGGGGAGCTGTTTTTT. It encodes CASSRTRANTGELFF.

V is TRBV11-1 and J is TRBJ2-7, with a weak D call TRBD1 (6 bases). There are 14 residues in the CDR3. Per the germline V gene, CDR1 is SGHAT and CDR2 is FQDESV (reference sequence). V was shortened by 4 bases and J by 2 bases, with 12 bases between the two germline ends. The DNA of the CDR3 is TGTGCCAGCAGCTACCAGACAGGCACCTACGAGCAGTACTTC. Protein sequence: CASSYQTGTYEQYF. Supplemented by reference TRBV11-1 and TRBJ2-7, the full variable domain reads EAEVAQSPRYKITEKSQAVAFWCDPISGHATLYWYRQILGQGPELLVQFQDESVVDDSQLPKDRFSAERLKGVDSTLKIQPAELGDSAMYLCASSYQTGTYEQYFGPGTRLTVT.

This sequence joins TRBV3-1 (or the pseudogene TRBV3-2) and TRBJ1-6; 8 nucleotides agree with TRBD1. The CDR3 length is 18 residues. V dropped 4 bases and J dropped 2; count of bases not matched to a gene: 10. Germline CDR1 is LGHDT and CDR2 is YNNKEL (reference sequence). The CDR3: CASSRTRQGMTYNSPLHF. The CDR3 bases are TGTGCCAGCAGCCGAACACGACAGGGGATGACCTATAATTCACCCCTCCACTTT.

The chain employs TRBV10-3 and TRBJ2-1; 9 bases fit TRBD1. Germline V gene lookup returns CDR1 ENHRY and CDR2 SYGVKD. The J segment lost 2 bases and the V segment lost 6 bases, leaving 5 bases of the junction unmatched. There are 15 residues in the CDR3. The CDR3 sequence: CAIREGQGPYNEQFF. CDR3 DNA: TGTGCCATCAGAGAGGGACAGGGACCCTACAATGAGCAGTTCTTC.

Worth noting for this clone: At one boundary the junction diverges from the germline segment, which might be a read error. The chain couples TRBV14 to TRBJ2-5; D is unclear. Germline V gives CDR1 SGHDN, CDR2 FVKESK. The CDR3 contains 13 residues. CDR3 bases: TGTGCCAGCAGCCAAAGTTTAGGAGAGCCCCAGTACTTC. Encoded protein: CASSQSLGEPQYF.

The chain is built from TRBV2 and TRBJ2-2; D is perhaps TRBD1 (5 bases). V was clipped by 3 bases and J by 0 bases, with 11 bases between them. The germline V gene encodes CDR1 SNHLY and CDR2 FYNNEI. This CDR3 has 16 amino acids. The CDR3 DNA is TGTGCCAGCAGTGATACCAGGGCGTCGAACACCGGGGAGCTGTTTTTT. Translating it yields CASSDTRASNTGELFF.

V gene TRBV5-6 combines with J gene TRBJ1-5; possible D gene TRBD1, 5 bases. Germline V gene data show CDR1 as SGHDT and CDR2 as YYEEEE. The CDR3 runs to 14 residues. Trimming took 4 bases from V and 9 from J, leaving 17 bases between them. The CDR3 protein is CASSENGGGRPQHF. DNA of the CDR3: TGTGCCAGCAGCGAAAACGGGGGGGGAAGGCCCCAGCATTTT.

CDR3 sequence: CASGWATYEQYF. In DNA form, the CDR3 reads TGTGCCAGTGGGTGGGCGACCTACGAGCAGTACTTC. The chain couples TRBV2 to TRBJ2-7; D call uncertain. This CDR3 has 12 residues. The V gene lost 9 bases and the J gene lost 2 bases, with 11 bases spanning the gap. CDR1 and CDR2 from the germline V gene are SNHLY and FYNNEI.

This clone has only a few counts. CDR3: CASSQGRTYNEQFF. In DNA form, the CDR3 reads TGTGCCAGCAGCCAGGGGCGCACCTACAATGAGCAGTTCTTC. This chain connects TRBV3-1 (or the pseudogene TRBV3-2) to TRBJ2-1, with D possibly matching TRBD1 (5 bases). This CDR3 is 14 amino acids long. Germline values: CDR1 LGHDT, CDR2 YNNKEL (reference sequence). Trimming removed 3 bases at V and 2 bases at J, with 8 bases between.

This chain links TRBV6-6 with TRBJ2-5; 7 bases match TRBD1. Germline V gene lookup returns CDR1 MNHNY and CDR2 SVGAGI (reference sequence). The CDR3 contains 13 residues. The ends lost 7 bases at V and 1 base at J; junction bases unmatched: 3. The chain's CDR3 is CASKRQGQETQYF. CDR3 nucleotides: TGTGCCAGCAAACGACAGGGCCAAGAGACCCAGTACTTC.